The 27 T cell receptor beta chains listed next were all sequenced from one sample in a study of CD8 T cells in Susac syndrome. Reverse transcription used about 0.45 to 1 ug RNA and random hexamers. TCRdb processed the immunoSEQ multiplex PCR reads anew with MiXCR; each CDR3 protein has one entry. The data contain more than 100,000 distinct CDR3 sequences, around 94% of them singletons. Sequences were obtained from CD8+ T cells from PBMCs. All receptors come from a human donor with Susac syndrome.

This clonotype was seen more than once but under ten times. CDR3 DNA: TGCGCCAGCAGCCAAGGTGCCAGCGGGGACCCCTACGAGCAGTACTTC. This encodes CASSQGASGDPYEQYF. J is TRBJ2-7 and V is TRBV4-1; the match to TRBD2 covers 7 bases. Looked up from germline, CDR1 is MGHRA and CDR2 is YSYEKL. The CDR3 totals 16 residues. After removal of 1 base from V and 2 bases from J, the junction contained 8 bases not matched to a gene.

The chain joins TRBV4-3 to TRBJ2-5; TRBD2 matches at 9 bases. The CDR3 has 16 residues. V lost 4 bases and J lost 5; bases outside the gene matches: 11. Germline V gene data show CDR1 as LGHNA and CDR2 as YSLEER. In DNA, the CDR3 is TGCGCCAGCAGCCCCCGGGGGTTTAGCGGGGGTGAGACCCAGTACTTC. Amino acid sequence: CASSPRGFSGGETQYF.

The chain is built from TRBV5-1 and TRBJ1-2; TRBD1 is a possible D gene (5 bases). The CDR3 is 13 residues long. Germline V CDR1 and CDR2: SGHRS, YFSETQ. The V and J ends lost 1 base and 6 bases respectively, with 10 bases between them. The CDR3 protein is CASSLSGPNGYTF. CDR3 nucleotide sequence: TGCGCCAGCAGCTTGTCGGGGCCGAATGGCTACACCTTC.

V usage is TRBV20-1 and J usage is TRBJ2-1; 14 bases align to TRBD2. After removal of 1 base from V and 0 bases from J, the junction contained 2 bases not matched to a gene. CDR3 length: 17 residues. Per germline, CDR1 DFQATT and CDR2 SNEGSKA (reference sequence). The CDR3 is CSARGLAGGYSYNEQFF. The CDR3 DNA sequence: TGCAGTGCTAGAGGACTAGCGGGGGGGTACTCCTACAATGAGCAGTTCTTC.

The rearrangement joins TRBV29-1 to TRBJ1-2; 9 nucleotides line up with TRBD1. The CDR3 consists of 14 residues. Per germline, CDR1 SQVTM and CDR2 ANQGSEA. V shed 0 bases, J shed 7 bases, and the junction held 6 bases outside the gene matches. The CDR3 sequence: CSVEDQRDRVGYTF. Written as DNA, the CDR3 is TGCAGCGTTGAAGATCAACGGGACAGGGTTGGCTACACCTTC.

CDR3 nucleotides: TGCAGTGCTAGAGACCTGACTAGCGGGGGGCCCAGCTCCTACGAGCAGTACTTC. It yields the protein CSARDLTSGGPSSYEQYF. J is TRBJ2-7 and V is TRBV20-1; 13 bases align to TRBD2. Germline V gene data show CDR1 as DFQATT and CDR2 as SNEGSKA (reference sequence). CDR3 length: 18 amino acids. With V trimmed by 0 bases and J by 0 bases, 8 bases remained unmatched.

The chain recombines TRBV6-1 with TRBJ2-7, with D maybe TRBD2 (6 bases). Looked up from germline, CDR1 is MNHNS and CDR2 is SASEGT. The CDR3 is 14 amino acids. The germline V and J ends were trimmed by 2 bases and 3 bases, with 11 bases remaining between them. The CDR3 spells CASSELGGVYEQYF. CDR3 sequence (DNA): TGTGCCAGCAGTGAACTGGGAGGAGTCTACGAGCAGTACTTC.

CDR3 region: CSVESAATNYGYTF. In DNA form, the CDR3 reads TGCAGCGTTGAATCAGCGGCCACGAACTATGGCTACACCTTC. The gene calls are TRBV29-1 and TRBJ1-2; D remains unclear. CDR3 length: 14 amino acids. V lost 2 bases to trimming and J lost 2 bases, with 12 bases between them. The germline V gene has CDR1 SQVTM and CDR2 ANQGSEA.

V and J are TRBV5-1 and TRBJ2-1; D may be TRBD1 or TRBD2 (6 bases each). CDR3 length: 16 residues. CDR1 is SGHRS and CDR2 is YFSETQ in the germline V gene. The V end lost 4 bases, the J end lost 9 bases, and 23 bases lay between the germline ends. In DNA, the CDR3 is TGCGCCAGCAGCGAGGGACTCGGGGGCACCAACGGTGAGCAGTTCTTC. Amino acid sequence: CASSEGLGGTNGEQFF.

The V call is TRBV27, the J call TRBJ1-2, with D unresolved. Germline V gene data show CDR1 as MNHEY and CDR2 as SMNVEV (reference sequence). The CDR3 consists of 13 residues. V was cut by 0 bases and J by 4 bases, with 6 bases left in between. CDR3 protein: CASSLSGAYGYTF. CDR3 in DNA: TGTGCCAGCAGTTTATCGGGTGCCTATGGCTACACCTTC.

The CDR3 DNA is TGTGCCAGCAGCTTAGCGGTCGGTAGAGATACGCAGTATTTT. It encodes CASSLAVGRDTQYF. This chain connects TRBV7-9 to TRBJ2-3; D uncertain. The CDR3 has 14 amino acids. Trimming removed 0 bases from V and 5 bases from J, with 9 bases in between. From germline, CDR1 is SEHNR and CDR2 FQNEAQ (reference sequence).

The chain carries TRBV29-1 and TRBJ2-7; 8 bases map to TRBD1. The CDR3 has 14 residues. V gave up 4 bases and J gave up 2 bases; unmatched junction bases: 7. Germline lookup yields CDR1 SQVTM and CDR2 ANQGSEA. CDR3 DNA: TGCAGCGTTGCAGGGGGCAGTCTCGCCTACGAGCAGTACTTC. Its translation is CSVAGGSLAYEQYF.

V and J are TRBV7-9 and TRBJ1-2; no reliable D call. The V gene's germline CDR1 is SEHNR and CDR2 FQNEAQ (reference sequence). Trimming took off 3 bases at V and 8 bases at J, with 16 bases between the two ends. The CDR3 is 14 residues long. CDR3 bases: TGTGCCAGCAGCTTGGTCACCGGACTCGAGGGCTACACCTTC. The encoded protein is CASSLVTGLEGYTF.

This chain uses TRBV5-1 with TRBJ2-3; D is unresolved. The CDR3 totals 15 residues. Trimming left V 0 bases short and J 5 bases short, with 13 bases between. Germline CDR1 and CDR2: SGHRS and YFSETQ. CDR3 loop: CASSLGLQHLDTQYF. The CDR3 DNA is TGCGCCAGCAGCTTGGGCCTGCAACATCTAGATACGCAGTATTTT.

CDR3 protein: CASSSTPVAQYF. In nucleotides, the CDR3 is TGTGCCAGCAGCTCTACCCCCGTGGCGCAGTATTTT. The rearrangement links TRBV12-3 or TRBV12-4 to TRBJ2-3; no clear D. Trimming pared 6 bases from V and 10 bases from J, leaving 14 bases between. This CDR3 has 12 residues.

The chain combines TRBV19 with TRBJ1-5; D ambiguous. Germline assignment: CDR1 LNHDA and CDR2 SQIVND (reference sequence). The CDR3 extends over 14 amino acids. V lost 11 bases and J lost 3, with 17 bases in between. CDR3 in amino acids: CAACPTVTNQPQHF. DNA of the CDR3: TGTGCCGCCTGTCCCACGGTTACCAATCAGCCCCAGCATTTT.

This clonotype was observed once. The V gene is TRBV5-1, the J gene TRBJ2-1; 8 nucleotides match TRBD1. Trimming removed 0 bases from V and 3 bases from J; junction bases left unmatched: 5. Germline assignment: CDR1 SGHRS and CDR2 YFSETQ. This CDR3 has 16 amino acids. The CDR3 nucleotides are TGCGCCAGCAGCTTGGATCCAGGGGGCCTCTACAATGAGCAGTTCTTC. As protein: CASSLDPGGLYNEQFF.

The rearrangement links TRBV6-2 or TRBV6-3 to TRBJ2-1; D perhaps matches TRBD1 (6 bases). From germline, CDR1 is MNHEY and CDR2 SVGEGT. V dropped 7 bases and J dropped 4 bases, with 20 bases sitting between them. The CDR3 extends over 16 amino acids. The CDR3 DNA follows: TGTGCCAGCACCCCCAAATGGGGGCAGATTTACAATGAGCAGTTCTTC. This sequence encodes CASTPKWGQIYNEQFF.

The chain carries TRBV29-1 and TRBJ1-1; D possibly corresponds to TRBD1 (5 bases). Between the trimmed V and J ends, which lost 3 bases and 0 bases, there was a span of 20 bases. This CDR3 is built from 17 residues. Germline assignment: CDR1 SQVTM and CDR2 ANQGSEA. The CDR3 region has the DNA TGCAGCGTTGATGGGCAGGGTAACGGTAAGATGAACACTGAAGCTTTCTTT. It encodes CSVDGQGNGKMNTEAFF.

The chain combines TRBV2 with TRBJ2-5; D possibly uses TRBD1 or TRBD2 (5 bases each). The CDR3 sequence is 15 residues long. Germline V gene lookup returns CDR1 SNHLY and CDR2 FYNNEI. With 1 base removed from V and 2 bases from J, the gap between germline ends came to 11 bases. The CDR3 spells CASSEGGNLQETQYF. CDR3 in DNA: TGTGCCAGCAGTGAAGGGGGGAACCTTCAAGAGACCCAGTACTTC.

The CDR3 is CASSLDGIYGYTF. CDR3 bases: TGTGCCAGCAGCTTGGACGGGATCTATGGCTACACCTTC. The chain combines TRBV12-3 or TRBV12-4 with TRBJ1-2; D ambiguous. The CDR3 loop spans 13 amino acids. Trimming left V 6 bases short and J 4 bases short, with 12 bases between.

The chain couples TRBV6-5 to TRBJ1-2; TRBD1 might be the D (5 bases). Trimming left V 2 bases short and J 4 bases short, with 11 bases between. Germline V gene data show CDR1 as MNHEY and CDR2 as SVGAGI. The CDR3 is 14 residues long. CDR3 DNA: TGTGCCAGCAGTTACATAGGGGACGGCTATGGCTACACCTTC. Its translation is CASSYIGDGYGYTF.

This rearrangement joins TRBV14 to TRBJ1-6; D unclear. Germline CDR1 reads SGHDN; CDR2 reads FVKESK. V gave up 4 bases and J gave up 7 bases, with 14 bases separating them. The CDR3 runs to 15 residues. The CDR3 DNA is TGTGCCAGCAGCCTGGTTCTGAGCCGCAATTCACCCCTCCACTTT. It translates to CASSLVLSRNSPLHF.

Only one count was recorded for this clonotype. The V call is TRBV7-8, the J call TRBJ1-5; 7 bases map to TRBD1. Germline CDR1 is SGHVS and CDR2 is FQNEAQ. There are 16 residues in the CDR3. Trimming removed 0 bases from V and 1 base from J; junction bases left unmatched: 3. The CDR3 reads CASSLAQGLSNQPQHF. For the CDR3, the DNA is TGTGCCAGCAGCTTAGCACAGGGGTTGAGCAATCAGCCCCAGCATTTT. Complete variable domain (other parts from reference TRBV7-8 and TRBJ1-5): GAGVSQSPRYKVAKRGQDVALRCDPISGHVSLFWYQQALGQGPEFLTYFQNEAQLDKSGLPSDRFFAERPEGSVSTLKIQRTQQEDSAVYLCASSLAQGLSNQPQHFGDGTRLSIL.

This clonotype was picked up one time. The chain has TRBV20-1 and TRBJ2-3, with D maybe TRBD2 (6 bases). The CDR3 covers 14 residues. Germline V gene lookup returns CDR1 DFQATT and CDR2 SNEGSKA (reference sequence). V lost 6 bases and J 4 bases, leaving 17 bases between the germline ends. CDR3 loop: CSAGASVGADTQYF. The CDR3 coding sequence is TGCAGTGCAGGAGCTAGCGTAGGGGCAGATACGCAGTATTTT.

The chain combines TRBV9 with TRBJ2-1, with D possibly being TRBD2 (5 bases). V lost 0 bases and J 7 bases, leaving 8 bases between the germline ends. Germline CDR1 and CDR2: SGDLS and YYNGEE. There are 13 residues in the CDR3. The CDR3 DNA reads as TGTGCCAGCAGCGTAGACACTAGTAATGAGCAGTTCTTC. Encoded protein: CASSVDTSNEQFF.

This clonotype was counted a single time. The V gene is TRBV9, the J gene TRBJ1-2, with 8 positions matching TRBD1. Germline CDR1 and CDR2: SGDLS and YYNGEE. Trimming removed 4 bases from V and 8 bases from J; junction bases left unmatched: 7. CDR3 length: 13 amino acids. The CDR3 sequence is CASSPGQGLGYTF. The CDR3 DNA sequence: TGTGCCAGCAGCCCAGGACAGGGCTTAGGCTACACCTTC.